Each of the 5 T cell receptor beta chains below was sequenced from the same sample in a study of cytomegalovirus exposure and HLA in healthy donors. This table comes from immunoSEQ multiplex PCR, and its TCRdb copy is limited to in-frame clones, with some not included. Here the sample spans 150,000 to 180,000 clones, 75% to 90% being singletons. The specimen was PBMCs. The receptors come from a man aged 18 to 29 in good health and CMV-seropositive.

CDR3 in amino acids: CASSPPGAYEQYF. CDR3 in DNA: TGTGCCAGCAGTCCCCCCGGAGCGTACGAGCAGTACTTC. This chain links TRBV14 with TRBJ2-7, with D uncertain. Trimming removed 6 bases from V and 4 bases from J, with 13 bases in between. Germline CDR1 reads SGHDN; CDR2 reads FVKESK. CDR3 size: 13 residues.

The chain joins TRBV5-1 to TRBJ1-6; TRBD1 agrees at 7 bases. CDR3 length: 15 amino acids. Germline loops: CDR1 SGHRS, CDR2 YFSETQ. V trimming: 4 bases; J trimming: 4 bases; junction bases outside the gene matches: 5. In DNA form, the CDR3 reads TGCGCCAGCAGCGGGCGACAGGGTTATAATTCACCCCTCCACTTT. It codes for CASSGRQGYNSPLHF.

The chain employs TRBV13 and TRBJ2-5; tentatively, D is TRBD2 (5 bases). Per the germline V gene, CDR1 is PRHDT and CDR2 is FYEKMQ (reference sequence). This CDR3 has 13 amino acids. V shed 5 bases and J shed 1 base, with 8 bases lying between them. DNA for the CDR3: TGTGCCAGCAGCCCACGGGGCCAAGAGACCCAGTACTTC. Translating it yields CASSPRGQETQYF.

The chain uses TRBV7-3 and TRBJ1-6; no definite D call. Germline-derived CDR1 and CDR2 are SGHTA and FQGTGA. CDR3 length: 14 amino acids. V lost 1 base and J lost 7, with 8 bases in between. In DNA form, the CDR3 reads TGTGCCAGCAGCTTAAATCTCGGGAATTCACCCCTCCACTTT. This sequence encodes CASSLNLGNSPLHF.

The V gene is TRBV6-1, the J gene TRBJ1-2, with unresolved D. Germline V gene sequence: CDR1 MNHNS, CDR2 SASEGT. V shed 2 bases and J shed 4 bases, with 11 bases lying between them. This CDR3 is 14 amino acids long. The DNA of the CDR3 is TGTGCCAGCAGTGAATCGGGTGACGGCTATGGCTACACCTTC. Protein product: CASSESGDGYGYTF.